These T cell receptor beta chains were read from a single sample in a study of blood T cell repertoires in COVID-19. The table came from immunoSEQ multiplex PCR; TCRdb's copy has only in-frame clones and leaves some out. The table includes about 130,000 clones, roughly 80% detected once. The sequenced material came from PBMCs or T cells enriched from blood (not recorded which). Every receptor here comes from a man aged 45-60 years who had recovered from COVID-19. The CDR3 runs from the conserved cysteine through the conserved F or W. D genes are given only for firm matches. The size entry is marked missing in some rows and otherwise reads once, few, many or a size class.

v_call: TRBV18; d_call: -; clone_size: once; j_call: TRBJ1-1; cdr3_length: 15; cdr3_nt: TGTGCCAGCTCACCACCGGCAGGGATGAACACTGAAGCTTTCTTT; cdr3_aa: CASSPPAGMNTEAFF
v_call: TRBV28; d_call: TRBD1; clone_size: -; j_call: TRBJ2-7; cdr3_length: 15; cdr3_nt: TGTGCCAGCAGTCTCCGGGACAGGGGTGCCTACGAGCAGTACTTC; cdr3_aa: CASSLRDRGAYEQYF
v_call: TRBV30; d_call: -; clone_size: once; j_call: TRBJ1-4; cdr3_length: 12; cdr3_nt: TGTGCCTTCGGAGGACCGGGGGAAAAACTGTTTTTT; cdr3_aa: CAFGGPGEKLFF
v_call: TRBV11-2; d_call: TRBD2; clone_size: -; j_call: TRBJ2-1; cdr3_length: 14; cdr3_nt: TGTGCCAGCAGCCCCGGGGGGTGGAGCAATGAGCAGTTCTTC; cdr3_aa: CASSPGGWSNEQFF
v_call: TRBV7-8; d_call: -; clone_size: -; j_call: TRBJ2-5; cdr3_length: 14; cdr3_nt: TGTGCCAGCAGCCCCGTCCGGCAGGGGGAGACCCAGTACTTC; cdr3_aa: CASSPVRQGETQYF
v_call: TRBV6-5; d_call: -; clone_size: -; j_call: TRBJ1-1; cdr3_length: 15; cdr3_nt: TGTGCCAGCAGAAAGTACAGGGAAGGGGACACTGAAGCTTTCTTT; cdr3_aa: CASRKYREGDTEAFF
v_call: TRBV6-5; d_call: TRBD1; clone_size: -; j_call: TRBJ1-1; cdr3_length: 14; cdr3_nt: TGTGCCAGCAAACAGGGGGCTGGAAACACTGAAGCTTTCTTT; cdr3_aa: CASKQGAGNTEAFF
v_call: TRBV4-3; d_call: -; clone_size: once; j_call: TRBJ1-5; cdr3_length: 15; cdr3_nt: TGCGCCAGCAGCCAAGTCGCAGGGTCAAATCAGCCCCAGCATTTT; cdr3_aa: CASSQVAGSNQPQHF
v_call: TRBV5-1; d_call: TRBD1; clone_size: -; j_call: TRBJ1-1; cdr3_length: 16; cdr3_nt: TGCGCCAGCAGCTTGGAGGGACAGAGCATGAACACTGAAGCTTTCTTT; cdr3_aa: CASSLEGQSMNTEAFF
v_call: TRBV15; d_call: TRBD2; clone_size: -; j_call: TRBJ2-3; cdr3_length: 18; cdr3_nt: TGTGCCACCAGCAGAGGGGTTGCTAGCGGGGGTAGCACAGATACGCAGTATTTT; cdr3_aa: CATSRGVASGGSTDTQYF
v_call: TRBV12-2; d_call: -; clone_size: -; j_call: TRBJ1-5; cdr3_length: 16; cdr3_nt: TGTGCAAGTCGCTTAACCTTACAGGGCCCCAATCAGCCCCAGCATTTT; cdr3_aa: CASRLTLQGPNQPQHF
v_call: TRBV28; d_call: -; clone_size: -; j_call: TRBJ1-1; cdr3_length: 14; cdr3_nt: TGTGCCAGCAGTTTATGGGGGCAGAACACTGAAGCTTTCTTT; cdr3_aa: CASSLWGQNTEAFF
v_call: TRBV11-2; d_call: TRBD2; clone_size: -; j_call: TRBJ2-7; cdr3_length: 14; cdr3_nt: TGTGCCAGTCGCCGGGAGCGGGGGAGCTACGAGCAGTACTTC; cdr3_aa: CASRRERGSYEQYF
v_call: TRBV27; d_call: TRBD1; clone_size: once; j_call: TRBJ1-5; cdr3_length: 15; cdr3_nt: TGTGCCAGCAGTGTCCGGACAGGTGGGTTGGAGCCCCAGCATTTT; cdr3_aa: CASSVRTGGLEPQHF
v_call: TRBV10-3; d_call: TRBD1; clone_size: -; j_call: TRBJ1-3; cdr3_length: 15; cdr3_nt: TGTGCCATCAGTGACCTGACAGGGCTTGGAAACACCATATATTTT; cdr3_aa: CAISDLTGLGNTIYF
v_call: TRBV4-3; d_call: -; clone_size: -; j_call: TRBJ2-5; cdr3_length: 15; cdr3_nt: TGCGCCAGCAGCCGCACTCGCGGCTACCAAGAGACCCAGTACTTC; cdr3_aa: CASSRTRGYQETQYF
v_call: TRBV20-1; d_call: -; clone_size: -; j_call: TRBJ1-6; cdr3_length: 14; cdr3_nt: TGCAGTGCTAGTCTACAGGGCAATAATTCACCCCTCCACTTT; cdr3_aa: CSASLQGNNSPLHF
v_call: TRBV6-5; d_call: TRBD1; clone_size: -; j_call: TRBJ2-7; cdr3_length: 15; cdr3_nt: TGTGCCAGCAGCCGAACGGGACAGGGGGGTTCCGAGCAGTACTTC; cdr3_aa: CASSRTGQGGSEQYF
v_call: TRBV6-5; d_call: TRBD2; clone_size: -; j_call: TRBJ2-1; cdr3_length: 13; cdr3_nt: TGTGCCAGCACTAGCGGGGGGGCTGGTGAGCAGTTCTTC; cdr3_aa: CASTSGGAGEQFF
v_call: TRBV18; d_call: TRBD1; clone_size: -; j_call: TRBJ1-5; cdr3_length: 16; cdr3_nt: TGTGCCAGCTCACCGTTGGGACAGGGGAGCAATCAGCCCCAGCATTTT; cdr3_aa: CASSPLGQGSNQPQHF
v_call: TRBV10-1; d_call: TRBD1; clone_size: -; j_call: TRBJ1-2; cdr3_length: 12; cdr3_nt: TGCGCCAATTACAGGGGGACCTCGGGCTACACCTTC; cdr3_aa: CANYRGTSGYTF
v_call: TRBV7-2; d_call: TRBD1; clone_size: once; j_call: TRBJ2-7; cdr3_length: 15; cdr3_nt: TGTGCCAGCAGCTTAGCGGACAGGGGCACAGAGGAGCAGTACTTC; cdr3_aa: CASSLADRGTEEQYF
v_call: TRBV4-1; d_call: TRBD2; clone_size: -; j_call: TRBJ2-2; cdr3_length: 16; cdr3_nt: TGCGCCAGCAGCCAAGCTAGCGGGGGTTACACCGGGGAGCTGTTTTTT; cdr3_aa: CASSQASGGYTGELFF